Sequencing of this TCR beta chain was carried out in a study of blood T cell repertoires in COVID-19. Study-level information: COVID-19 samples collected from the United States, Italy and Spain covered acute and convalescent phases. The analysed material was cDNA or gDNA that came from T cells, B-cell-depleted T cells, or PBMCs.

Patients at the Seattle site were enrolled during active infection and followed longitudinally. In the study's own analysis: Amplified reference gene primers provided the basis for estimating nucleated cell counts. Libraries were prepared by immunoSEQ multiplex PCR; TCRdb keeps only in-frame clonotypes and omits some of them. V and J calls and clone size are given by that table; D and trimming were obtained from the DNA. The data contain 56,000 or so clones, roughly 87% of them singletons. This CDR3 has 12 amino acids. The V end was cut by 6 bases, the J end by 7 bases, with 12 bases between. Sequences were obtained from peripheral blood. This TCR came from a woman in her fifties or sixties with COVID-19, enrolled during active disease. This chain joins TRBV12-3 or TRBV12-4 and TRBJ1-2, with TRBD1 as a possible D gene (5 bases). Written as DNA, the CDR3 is TGTGCCAGCAGCCCAGGGTATACTGGCTACACCTTC. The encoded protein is CASSPGYTGYTF.